A selection of T cell receptor beta chains follows, all from one sample in a study of blood T cell repertoires in COVID-19. TCRdb's copy holds only in-frame clones and misses some; the assay was immunoSEQ multiplex PCR. This table has about 130,000 clones, 84% appearing once. The specimen sequenced was peripheral blood. Source of these receptors: a human donor in a cohort sampled during active COVID-19. Both conserved end residues are part of each CDR3. Fields, in order: J gene, V gene, D gene, clone size, CDR3 protein, CDR3 DNA. D genes are given only for firm matches. Expanded clones get a size class; other rows say once, few or many, or leave the size out.

>TRBJ1-2|TRBV2|TRBD1|NA
CASSEDRGGGYTF
TGTGCCAGCAGCGAGGACAGGGGCGGTGGCTACACCTTC
>TRBJ2-7|TRBV6-5|TRBD1|large
CASTTDGTGAYEQYF
TGTGCCAGCACAACCGACGGGACAGGGGCCTACGAGCAGTACTTC
>TRBJ2-1|TRBV20-1|NA|few
CSANLHNEQFF
TGCAGTGCAAATCTTCACAATGAGCAGTTCTTC
>TRBJ2-7|TRBV4-1|NA|NA
CASSQHRQSYEQYF
TGCGCCAGCAGCCAACACAGGCAGTCCTACGAGCAGTACTTC
>TRBJ1-2|TRBV9|NA|NA
CASSVSPTGSYGYTF
TGTGCCAGCAGCGTATCCCCCACAGGCAGTTATGGCTACACCTTC
>TRBJ2-2|TRBV7-2|TRBD2|NA
CASSLDSGGFTGELFF
TGTGCCAGCAGCTTAGACAGCGGGGGGTTCACCGGGGAGCTGTTTTTT
>TRBJ1-5|TRBV7-2|NA|once
CASSLDGKEDQPQHF
TGTGCCAGCAGCTTAGACGGGAAGGAGGATCAGCCCCAGCATTTT
>TRBJ1-1|TRBV5-1|NA|NA
CASSRDLGSGGGTEAFF
TGCGCCAGCAGCCGCGATTTGGGGTCGGGGGGCGGCACTGAAGCTTTCTTT
>TRBJ2-5|TRBV5-1|NA|NA
CASSTGTRVLQETQYF
TGCGCCAGCAGCACAGGGACAAGGGTCCTCCAAGAGACCCAGTACTTC
>TRBJ2-2|TRBV5-1|TRBD1|NA
CASSWDRLTGELFF
TGCGCCAGCAGCTGGGACAGACTCACCGGGGAGCTGTTTTTT
>TRBJ2-7|TRBV4-2|NA|NA
CASSQSGDSYEQYF
TGTGCCAGCAGCCAATCCGGGGATAGCTACGAGCAGTACTTC
>TRBJ1-2|TRBV19|NA|NA
CASKESSVVLYGYTF
TGTGCCAGTAAGGAGTCGTCAGTGGTCCTCTATGGCTACACCTTC
>TRBJ2-2|TRBV11-2|TRBD2|NA
CASSSPSGGGTGELFF
TGTGCCAGCAGCTCGCCTAGCGGGGGAGGAACCGGGGAGCTGTTTTTT
>TRBJ2-3|TRBV7-9|NA|NA
CASSLATSTDTQYF
TGTGCCAGCAGCTTAGCAACTAGCACAGATACGCAGTATTTT
>TRBJ1-1|TRBV3-1/TRBV3-2|TRBD1|NA
CASSPTGDTEAFF
TGTGCCAGCAGCCCAACAGGGGATACTGAAGCTTTCTTT
>TRBJ1-3|TRBV6-5|NA|NA
CASTRISGNTIYF
TGTGCCAGCACCCGTATCTCTGGAAACACCATATATTTT
>TRBJ1-1|TRBV7-9|NA|NA
CASSPYRDMNTEAFF
TGTGCCAGCAGCCCCTACAGGGACATGAACACTGAAGCTTTCTTT
>TRBJ1-5|TRBV19|NA|NA
CASSILGTLGSNQPQHF
TGTGCCAGTAGTATCTTAGGGACTTTAGGTAGCAATCAGCCCCAGCATTTT
>TRBJ2-3|TRBV9|TRBD2|NA
CASSVFGGAADTQYF
TGTGCCAGCAGCGTCTTCGGGGGGGCGGCAGATACGCAGTATTTT
>TRBJ1-2|TRBV7-2|NA|NA
CASTLSIGYGYTF
TGTGCCAGCACCCTCTCGATCGGGTATGGCTACACCTTC
>TRBJ2-3|TRBV3-1/TRBV3-2|NA|NA
CASSSPPGTDTQYF
TGTGCCAGCAGCTCTCCTCCGGGCACAGATACGCAGTATTTT
>TRBJ2-7|TRBV5-1|TRBD1|NA
CASSKGQGSYEQYF
TGCGCCAGCAGCAAGGGACAGGGCTCCTACGAGCAGTACTTC
>TRBJ2-1|TRBV5-6|TRBD1|NA
CASSRRGGVEQFF
TGTGCCAGCAGCCGGCGAGGGGGCGTTGAGCAGTTCTTC
>TRBJ2-1|TRBV19|TRBD1|once
CASSTRDRGLNEQFF
TGTGCCAGTAGTACTCGGGACAGGGGGCTTAATGAGCAGTTCTTC
>TRBJ2-7|TRBV19|NA|NA
CASSVGDPYEQYF
TGTGCCAGTAGCGTAGGGGATCCCTACGAGCAGTACTTC
>TRBJ2-7|TRBV21-1|NA|NA
CASSRRPGGRISYEQYF
TGTGCCAGCAGCAGACGTCCGGGGGGGCGCATCTCCTACGAGCAGTACTTC
>TRBJ2-7|TRBV7-2|TRBD1|NA
CASSPQTGAYEQYF
TGTGCCAGCAGCCCGCAGACAGGGGCCTACGAGCAGTACTTC
>TRBJ2-3|TRBV5-6|TRBD2|NA
CASSSLAGAAGTQYF
TGTGCCAGCAGCTCCCTAGCGGGGGCGGCTGGTACGCAGTATTTT
>TRBJ1-2|TRBV3-1/TRBV3-2|NA|few
CASSSRPGPYGYTF
TGTGCCAGCAGCTCCCGGCCAGGCCCCTATGGCTACACCTTC
>TRBJ2-5|TRBV7-2|TRBD2|NA
CASSLMVASGRETQYF
TGTGCCAGCAGCTTAATGGTGGCTAGCGGTCGGGAGACCCAGTACTTC
>TRBJ1-5|TRBV5-6|NA|NA
CASSLDGGAGGNQPQHF
TGTGCCAGCAGCCTCGATGGGGGGGCTGGGGGCAATCAGCCCCAGCATTTT
>TRBJ2-2|TRBV9|TRBD2|few
CASSPRTSGTGELFF
TGTGCCAGCAGCCCTCGGACTAGCGGGACCGGGGAGCTGTTTTTT
>TRBJ1-1|TRBV7-3|NA|NA
CASGSPGDTEAFF
TGTGCCAGCGGGAGCCCAGGGGACACTGAAGCTTTCTTT
>TRBJ1-2|TRBV27|NA|NA
CASKRGLGYGYTF
TGTGCCAGCAAGCGGGGCCTTGGCTATGGCTACACCTTC
>TRBJ1-5|TRBV5-1|NA|once
CASSPRQGVQPQHF
TGCGCCAGCAGCCCCCGGCAGGGTGTTCAGCCCCAGCATTTT
>TRBJ1-1|TRBV7-9|TRBD1|NA
CASSGQGDTEAFF
TGTGCCAGCAGCGGTCAGGGGGACACTGAAGCTTTCTTT
>TRBJ2-1|TRBV5-1|TRBD2|once
CASSPSASGSYNEQFF
TGCGCCAGCAGCCCCTCCGCTAGCGGCTCCTACAATGAGCAGTTCTTC
>TRBJ2-5|TRBV5-6|NA|NA
CASILRVGRLQETQYF
TGTGCCAGCATTTTGAGAGTCGGTCGCCTCCAAGAGACCCAGTACTTC
>TRBJ2-1|TRBV9|TRBD2|NA
CASSVVGGGAYNEQFF
TGTGCCAGCAGCGTAGTCGGCGGGGGGGCTTACAATGAGCAGTTCTTC
>TRBJ2-3|TRBV10-1|TRBD2|NA
CASSEWGLAGTDTQYF
TGCGCCAGCAGTGAGTGGGGACTAGCGGGTACAGATACGCAGTATTTT